These 10 T cell receptor beta chains were sequenced from one sample in a study of T cells in women clearing cervical HPV infection. Only in-frame clones appear in the TCRdb table, and some are missing; sequencing was by immunoSEQ multiplex PCR. The repertoire table contains 25,000 to 35,000 clones. Sequences were obtained from blood buffy coat. The origin of the receptors is a woman between 18 and 70 years old with a cervical HPV16 infection that either progressed to CIN3+ or cleared (not recorded which).

Comments on this clone: The read ends 3 residues early relative to the CDR3; the germline J gene fills the gap. This rearrangement joins TRBV10-2 to TRBJ1-2; D uncertain. CDR3 length: 13 residues. Per the germline V gene, CDR1 is WSHSY and CDR2 is SAAADI. The V end was cut by 7 bases, the J end by 5 bases, with 14 bases between. CDR3 in amino acids: CASIGDNEYGYTF. Partial CDR3 DNA: TGCGCCAGCATAGGAGACAACGAGTATGGC.

About this clone itself: The read terminates 3 residues before the CDR3 end, so the remaining end is supplied by the germline J gene. V and J are TRBV5-1 and TRBJ2-5; D remains unclear. The V end lost 0 bases, the J end lost 1 base, and 10 bases lay between the germline ends. The CDR3 spans 15 residues. Germline CDR1 is SGHRS and CDR2 is YFSETQ. The sequenced part of the CDR3 DNA is TGCGCCAGCAGCTTGGGGCTAGGCCCCCAAGAGACC. This gives the protein CASSLGLGPQET. The complete CDR3 sequence is CASSLGLGPQETQYF.

About this clone: The read halts 3 residues ahead of the CDR3 end, with the missing end drawn from the germline J gene. This rearrangement joins TRBV30 to TRBJ1-5; D remains ambiguous. The CDR3 length is 15 residues. Deletions cut 1 base from V and 1 base from J, with 11 bases between. Germline V CDR1 and CDR2: GTSNPN, SVGIG (reference sequence). This chain's CDR3 is CAWSAPGGSNQPQHF. The DNA read from the CDR3 is TGTGCCTGGAGTGCCCCTGGAGGGAGCAATCAGCCC.

About this clone: The read ends 3 residues shy of where the CDR3 ends; the end is completed using the germline J gene. This chain connects TRBV2 to TRBJ2-7, with D possibly TRBD1 on 6 matching bases. V lost 11 bases and J lost 0, with 11 bases in between. There are 12 residues in the CDR3. CDR1 is SNHLY and CDR2 is FYNNEI in the germline V gene. The CDR3 region is CAGTDSSYEQYF. The sequenced CDR3 bases are TGTGCCGGGACGGACAGCTCCTACGAG.

To note about this clone: With the read ending 3 residues before the CDR3 end, the germline J gene is used to fill in that end. The J gene is TRBJ1-4, the V gene TRBV7-9; D is possibly TRBD1 (5 bases). Germline V gene sequence: CDR1 SEHNR, CDR2 FQNEAQ (reference sequence). V was pared by 1 base and J by 7 bases, with 13 bases between. This CDR3 has 15 amino acids. The sequenced part of the CDR3 DNA is TGTGCCAGCAGCTTAGAGGCAGGGATAGTTGAAAAA. Translated, it gives CASSLEAGIVEK. The entire CDR3 protein reads CASSLEAGIVEKLFF.

About this clone itself: With the read ending 3 residues before the CDR3 end, the germline J gene is used to fill in that end. The V gene is TRBV30, the J gene TRBJ2-1; TRBD2 matches 14 bases. The CDR3 extends over 13 amino acids. The V gene end was trimmed by 3 bases and the J gene end by 8 bases; junction bases not matched to a gene: 0. Germline CDR1 GTSNPN, CDR2 SVGIG (reference sequence). The CDR3 is CAWRGLAGDEQFF. The CDR3 bases that were read are TGTGCCTGGAGGGGACTAGCGGGAGATGAG.

For this clone: The read terminates 3 residues ahead of where the CDR3 ends, so the germline J gene completes it. This chain joins TRBV7-2 and TRBJ2-1; 11 nucleotides align to TRBD2. In germline, CDR1 is SGHTA, CDR2 FQGNSA. The ends lost 0 bases at V and 6 bases at J; junction bases unmatched: 1. The CDR3 covers 15 residues. The CDR3 here is CASSLAGLAVNEQFF. Partial CDR3 DNA: TGTGCCAGCAGCTTAGCGGGACTAGCGGTCAATGAG.

Of note for this clone: The DNA ends 3 residues before the CDR3 does, and the rest of the CDR3 is filled in from the germline J gene. This sequence joins TRBV10-3 and TRBJ1-5; weak D call: TRBD1 (5 bases). Germline assignment: CDR1 ENHRY and CDR2 SYGVKD. The CDR3 is 14 residues long. V lost 0 bases and J lost 2, with 5 bases in between. Incomplete CDR3 DNA: TGTGCCATCAGTGAGTCAGGGGGCAATCAGCCC. This gives the protein CAISESGGNQP. In full, the CDR3 reads CAISESGGNQPQHF.

For this clone: Read coverage stops 3 residues before the CDR3 terminus; the germline J gene supplies the remainder. The chain links TRBV6-2 or TRBV6-3 to TRBJ2-4; D perhaps matches TRBD1 (6 bases). The CDR3 totals 15 residues. Germline V gene data show CDR1 as MNHEY and CDR2 as SVGEGT. This CDR3 reads CATEPVGTPNYGQYF. CDR3 bases read: TGTGCCACCGAACCTGTGGGGACACCTAACTATGGT.

With regard to this clone: The DNA ends 3 residues before the CDR3 does, and the rest of the CDR3 is filled in from the germline J gene. The chain carries TRBV24-1 and TRBJ2-1, with D maybe TRBD1 (6 bases). The CDR3 length is 14 residues. Germline-derived CDR1 and CDR2 are KGHDR and SFDVKD. Deletions cut 0 bases from V and 6 bases from J, with 8 bases between. The part of the CDR3 DNA that was read is TGTGCCACCAGTGATTTGCAAGGGGGCAATGAG. This codes for CATSDLQGGNE. The CDR3 in full is CATSDLQGGNEQFF.